This note documents a single TCR beta chain sequence. The sample holds a few counts of this clonotype. Its antigen has not been determined. Within one base of it there is no much larger clone, and no base qualities were kept. This entry comes from a study of T-cell memory formation after mild COVID-19 (dated by TCRdb to about 2021). Regarding the study in general: TCR sequence clusters from the two donors were largely donor specific. In two donors, T-cell clones that expanded and contracted after mild COVID-19 were tracked by sequencing TCRalpha and TCRbeta repertoires over time. Two young, previously healthy adult volunteers made up the cohort, one male and one female.

The listed sequencing device is Illumina NovaSeq 6000. cDNA libraries for TCRalpha and TCRbeta were prepared by 5'RACE using constant-segment primers, with sample barcodes and unique molecular identifiers added. Trizol reagent was used to extract RNA from every sample. Library amplification was performed in two PCR steps, and a second sample barcode and Illumina TruSeq adapters were introduced in the second step. Sequencing of the libraries was done on an Illumina NovaSeq, producing 2 x 150 bp paired-end reads. Processing in the source paper ran as follows. Demultiplexing of reads and collapsing into UMI-guided consensus sequences were performed with migec v1.2.7. Using mixcr v2.1.11, the UMI consensuses were aligned to TRA and TRB V and J templates and assembled into clonotypes. Expanded or contracted clonotypes were those called significant by both edgeR and NoisET, with noise models trained on biological replicates. For edgeR calls, the thresholds were a false discovery rate-adjusted p below 0.01 and a log2 fold-change of 1. PCA with hierarchical clustering of max-normalized trajectories of the 1000 most abundant clonotypes was used as exploratory dynamics analysis. Separately sequenced CD4+ and CD8+ repertoires were used to assign a CD4 or CD8 phenotype to each responding clone. TCRdb redid the processing of the public reads, applying fastp at Q25 and MiXCR, and retained in-frame beta chains. When rows share a CDR3 protein, they turn into one entry using the most common DNA and genes. The V and J calls, along with clone size, are taken from TCRdb and not from the paper's own processing. For this sample the table gives about 340,000 distinct CDR3 sequences, of which 10% to 15% were detected only once. About 20% of the sample goes to the ten largest clones.

PBMCs were isolated by Ficoll-Paque density gradient centrifugation. Spanning cysteine to phenylalanine, the CDR3 consists of 15 amino acids. Only the CDR3 portion is preserved as DNA: 45 bases, with reading frame beginning at the first base. Trimming removed 2 bases from V and 1 base from J, leaving 12 bases between the germline ends. Taken from the germline V gene, the CDR1 and CDR2 loops are SGDLS and YYNGEE. Broader findings and caveats from the paper: SARS-CoV-2 specificity was not confirmed for the second-wave clones peaking on day 37. From day 15 to 85, contracting clones showed balanced CD4/CD8 phenotypes, whereas a second wave of clones that expanded from day 15 to 37 leaned towards CD4+. Contracting CD4+ clones appeared mostly in the CM and EM memory subsets, whereas CD8+ clones were enriched in EMRA. The study included only a couple of mild cases, and larger cohorts that include severe cases with pre-infection samples were judged to be necessary. Some responding clones were detected in pre-infection memory, suggesting pre-existing cross-reactive memory T cells joined the SARS-CoV-2 response.

The sequence came from a man between 18 and 29 years old who had mild COVID-19 (a few samples of this study predate the infection). The sample titles of this study are shuffled in the database, so cell type and time point are left out; the donor was told from shared clones. Sequenced: PBMCs or a T cell subset sorted from them (not recorded which). The sequence is built from TRBV9 and TRBJ1-1, with the D segment identity uncertain. The CDR3 region has the sequence CASSVNPDPNTEAFF. Here is the DNA: TGTGCCAGCAGCGTTAACCCCGACCCGAACACTGAAGCTTTCTTT. Supplemented by the reference TRBV9 and TRBJ1-1 proteins around the CDR3, the complete variable domain is DSGVTQTPKHLITATGQRVTLRCSPRSGDLSVYWYQQSLDQGLQFLIQYYNGEERAKGNILERFSAQQFPDLHSELNLSSLELGDSALYFCASSVNPDPNTEAFFGQGTRLTVV.